This T cell receptor (beta chain) was observed in a study of chronic HIV infection and antiretroviral therapy. Trimming left V 6 bases short and J 3 bases short, with 15 bases between. The CDR3 runs 14 residues. Germline loops: CDR1 MDHEN, CDR2 SYDVKM. Each CDR3 protein is one row after TCRdb ran MiXCR on the 5' RACE reads. The top ten clones hold over 2.5% of a sample with approximately 40,000 distinct CDR3 sequences, about 8.9% of them seen once. This clonotype was seen repeatedly, ten times or more. The TCR comes from an adult who had HIV and had not received antiretroviral therapy, or was an uninfected healthy control (not recorded which). Source material: peripheral blood. The rearrangement uses TRBV28 and TRBJ2-7; D may be TRBD2 (5 bases). CDR3 DNA sequence: TGTGCCAGCAGAGTAGGAGGTAATAGCTACGAGCAGTACTTC. It encodes CASRVGGNSYEQYF.